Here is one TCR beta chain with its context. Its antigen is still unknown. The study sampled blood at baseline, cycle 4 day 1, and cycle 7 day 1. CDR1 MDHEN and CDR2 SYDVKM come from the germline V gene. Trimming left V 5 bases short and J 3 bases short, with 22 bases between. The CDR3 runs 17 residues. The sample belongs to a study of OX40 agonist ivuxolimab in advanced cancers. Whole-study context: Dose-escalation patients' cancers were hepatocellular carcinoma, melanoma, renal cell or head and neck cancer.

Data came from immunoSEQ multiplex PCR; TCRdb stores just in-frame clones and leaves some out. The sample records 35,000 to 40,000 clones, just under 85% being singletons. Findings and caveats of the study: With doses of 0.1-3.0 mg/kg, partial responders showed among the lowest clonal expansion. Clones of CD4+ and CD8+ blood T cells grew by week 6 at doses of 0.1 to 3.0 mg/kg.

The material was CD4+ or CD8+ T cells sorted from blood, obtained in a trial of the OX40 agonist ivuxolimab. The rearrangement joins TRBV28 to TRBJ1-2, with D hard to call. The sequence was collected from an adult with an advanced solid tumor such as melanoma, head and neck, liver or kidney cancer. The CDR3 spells CASSPPTVRSLDYGYTF. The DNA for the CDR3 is TGTGCCAGCAGTCCCCCAACGGTCAGGTCTCTAGACTATGGCTACACCTTC.